These 14 T cell receptor beta chains were sequenced from one sample in a study of OX40 agonist ivuxolimab in advanced cancers. Library method: the immunoSEQ multiplex PCR assay. TCRdb stores this immuneACCESS table with in-frame sequences only. Part of the clones is absent; in the studies checked, under half of the shortfall reflects unresolved V genes, and no reason is known for the rest. Recorded for this sample are 60,000 or so clones; just over 85% of them occurred a single time. The top ten clones comprise roughly 0.95% of the sample. This material consisted of CD4+ or CD8+ T cells sorted from blood, taken in a trial of the OX40 agonist ivuxolimab. The receptors originated from an adult with an advanced solid tumor such as melanoma, head and neck, liver or kidney cancer.

The CDR3 sequence is CASRRDVDNSPLHF. DNA of the CDR3: TGTGCCAGCAGACGGGACGTCGATAATTCACCCCTCCACTTT. The chain has TRBV7-2 and TRBJ1-6, with D possibly TRBD1 on 5 matching bases. Germline CDR1 SGHTA, CDR2 FQGNSA. V was trimmed by 6 bases and J by 5 bases, leaving 11 bases between them. This CDR3 contains 14 residues.

The rearrangement joins TRBV28 to TRBJ2-6; tentatively, D is TRBD1 or TRBD2 (5 bases each). Trimming pared 3 bases from V and 0 bases from J, leaving 12 bases between. This CDR3 has 17 residues. CDR1 is MDHEN and CDR2 is SYDVKM in the germline V gene. CDR3 residues: CASSFGTESSGANVLTF. The CDR3, as DNA: TGTGCCAGCAGTTTTGGGACCGAGAGCTCTGGGGCCAACGTCCTGACTTTC.

For the CDR3, the DNA is TGTGCCAGCAGAGTCCCACGGGGTGTCGGGGAGCTGTTTTTT. Its protein is CASRVPRGVGELFF. The rearrangement joins TRBV28 to TRBJ2-2; D is possibly TRBD2 (5 bases). From germline, CDR1 is MDHEN and CDR2 SYDVKM. There are 14 residues in the CDR3. The germline V and J ends were trimmed by 6 bases and 7 bases, with 15 bases remaining between them.

The chain combines TRBV6-6 with TRBJ2-3; tentative D call: TRBD1 (5 bases). The V and J ends lost 5 bases and 0 bases respectively, with 9 bases between them. The CDR3 length is 14 residues. From germline, CDR1 is MNHNY and CDR2 SVGAGI (reference sequence). CDR3 DNA: TGTGCCAGCAGTATCCAGGGAAGCACAGATACGCAGTATTTT. This translates into CASSIQGSTDTQYF.

This CDR3 is CASIDSGSRETQYF. In nucleotides, the CDR3 is TGTGCCAGCATAGATAGCGGGAGCCGGGAGACCCAGTACTTC. The chain links TRBV5-6 to TRBJ2-5; TRBD2 agrees at 9 bases. Germline V CDR1 and CDR2: SGHDT, YYEEEE. The CDR3 spans 14 residues. The V and J ends lost 6 bases and 5 bases, in that order; junction bases with no gene match: 8. Using reference TRBV5-6 and TRBJ2-5 for the parts outside the CDR3, the full variable domain is DAGVTQSPTHLIKTRGQQVTLRCSPKSGHDTVSWYQQALGQGPQFIFQYYEEEERQRGNFPDRFSGHQFPNYSSELNVNALLLGDSALYLCASIDSGSRETQYFGPGTRLLVL.

The table lists this clone with a count of one. The junction does not match germline at one end; this may be a read error. The chain employs TRBV18 and TRBJ2-7, with D perhaps matching TRBD1 (5 bases). Germline CDR1 KGHSH, CDR2 LQKENI. This CDR3 is built from 11 residues. CDR3 DNA: TGTGCCAGCTCACCACAAAGGGGCCTTCACTTC. As protein: CASSPQRGLHF. The variable domain in full, with the rest retrieved from reference TRBV18 and TRBJ2-7, is NAGVMQNPRHLVRRRGQEARLRCSPMKGHSHVYWYRQLPEEGLKFMVYLQKENIIDESGMPKERFSAEFPKEGPSILRIQQVVRGDSAAYFCASSPQRGLHFGPGTRLTVT.

This rearrangement joins TRBV6-5 to TRBJ2-7; 7 bases map to TRBD2. The V gene's germline CDR1 is MNHEY and CDR2 SVGAGI. CDR3 length equals 16 residues. V was pared by 4 bases and J by 0 bases, with 9 bases of the junction left unmatched. The CDR3 here is CASSWGGGRGSYEQYF. CDR3 nucleotides: TGTGCCAGCAGTTGGGGCGGGGGACGGGGCTCCTACGAGCAGTACTTC.

The CDR3 reads CASSFVAGPRFEQYF. In DNA, the CDR3 is TGTGCCAGCAGCTTTGTAGCGGGACCTAGGTTCGAGCAGTACTTC. The J gene is TRBJ2-7, the V gene TRBV7-2, with 8 bases identical to TRBD2. This CDR3 comprises 15 residues. Germline V gene sequence: CDR1 SGHTA, CDR2 FQGNSA. The junction had 10 bases not matched to a gene; V was cut back by 3 bases and J by 6 bases. The full variable domain, with the rest looked up from reference TRBV7-2 and TRBJ2-7, is GAGVSQSPSNKVTEKGKDVELRCDPISGHTALYWYRQSLGQGLEFLIYFQGNSAPDKSGLPSDRFSAERTGGSVSTLTIQRTQQEDSAVYLCASSFVAGPRFEQYFGPGTRLTVT.

V usage is TRBV9 and J usage is TRBJ1-1; TRBD1 matches at 8 bases. Germline V gene sequence: CDR1 SGDLS, CDR2 YYNGEE. This CDR3 has 15 residues. The junction had 10 bases not matched to a gene; V was cut back by 4 bases and J by 5 bases. CDR3 loop: CASSPQVTGGTEAFF. In nucleotides, the CDR3 is TGTGCCAGCAGCCCTCAGGTAACAGGGGGAACTGAAGCTTTCTTT.

The chain combines TRBV18 with TRBJ2-7; 7 positions match TRBD1. V dropped 5 bases and J dropped 2; count of bases not matched to a gene: 3. The CDR3 contains 13 residues. The germline gives CDR1 KGHSH, CDR2 LQKENI. This chain's CDR3 is CASSNRGTYEQYF. DNA of the CDR3: TGTGCCAGCTCAAACAGGGGCACCTACGAGCAGTACTTC.

The chain recombines TRBV5-4 with TRBJ2-5; 8 bases line up with TRBD2. The ends lost 1 base at V and 5 bases at J; junction bases unmatched: 10. Germline V gene data show CDR1 as SGHNT and CDR2 as YYREEE (reference sequence). This CDR3 comprises 16 residues. The CDR3 coding sequence is TGTGCCAGCAGCTTGTTCTCCGGGACTAGTAGTGAGACCCAGTACTTC. Amino acids: CASSLFSGTSSETQYF.

This clone was seen once. The chain combines TRBV28 with TRBJ1-4; D is unresolved. The CDR3 has 13 residues. The germline V gene encodes CDR1 MDHEN and CDR2 SYDVKM. Trimming stripped 3 bases from V and 8 bases from J, with 10 bases between. CDR3 region: CASSFFALEKLFF. CDR3 DNA: TGTGCCAGCAGTTTTTTTGCCCTGGAAAAACTGTTTTTT.

This clone has a handful of counts. The chain recombines TRBV18 with TRBJ2-7; no reliable D call. V shed 2 bases and J shed 0 bases, with 14 bases lying between them. The CDR3 has 16 residues. Germline loops: CDR1 KGHSH, CDR2 LQKENI. CDR3 amino acids: CASSPNMAASSYEQYF. The CDR3 DNA is TGTGCCAGCTCACCAAACATGGCGGCGAGCTCCTACGAGCAGTACTTC.

This clone turned up a few times. The chain carries TRBV9 and TRBJ2-7, with 7 bases lining up with TRBD1. V trimming: 0 bases; J trimming: 2 bases; junction bases outside the gene matches: 8. The CDR3 has 16 amino acids. Germline loops: CDR1 SGDLS, CDR2 YYNGEE. The CDR3: CASSVVPTGAPYEQYF. Here the CDR3 DNA reads TGTGCCAGCAGCGTAGTTCCCACAGGGGCACCCTACGAGCAGTACTTC. Based on the CDR3 plus reference TRBV9 and TRBJ2-7, the full variable domain is DSGVTQTPKHLITATGQRVTLRCSPRSGDLSVYWYQQSLDQGLQFLIQYYNGEERAKGNILERFSAQQFPDLHSELNLSSLELGDSALYFCASSVVPTGAPYEQYFGPGTRLTVT.